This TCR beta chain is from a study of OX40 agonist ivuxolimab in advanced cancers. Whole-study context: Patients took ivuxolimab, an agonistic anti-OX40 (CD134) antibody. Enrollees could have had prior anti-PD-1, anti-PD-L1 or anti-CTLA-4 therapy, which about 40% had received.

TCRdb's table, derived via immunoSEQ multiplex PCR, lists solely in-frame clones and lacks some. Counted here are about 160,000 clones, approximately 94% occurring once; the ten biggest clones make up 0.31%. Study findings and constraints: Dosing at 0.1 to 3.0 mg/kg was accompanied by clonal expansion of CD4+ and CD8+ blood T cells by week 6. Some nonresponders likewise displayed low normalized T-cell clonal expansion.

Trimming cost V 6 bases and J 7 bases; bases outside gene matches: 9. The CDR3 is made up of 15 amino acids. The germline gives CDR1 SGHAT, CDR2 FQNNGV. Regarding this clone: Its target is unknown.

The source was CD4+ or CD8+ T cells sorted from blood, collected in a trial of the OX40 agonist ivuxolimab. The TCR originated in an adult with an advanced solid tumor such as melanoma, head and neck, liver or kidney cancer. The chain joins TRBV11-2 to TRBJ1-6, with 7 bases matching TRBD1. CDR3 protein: CASRPRQGGNSPLHF. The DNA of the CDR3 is TGTGCCAGCAGGCCTAGACAGGGTGGAAATTCACCCCTCCACTTT. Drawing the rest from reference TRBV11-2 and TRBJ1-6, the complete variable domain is EAGVAQSPRYKIIEKRQSVAFWCNPISGHATLYWYQQILGQGPKLLIQFQNNGVVDDSQLPKDRFSAERLKGVDSTLKIQPAKLEDSAVYLCASRPRQGGNSPLHFGNGTRLTVT.